This is a list of T cell receptor beta chains from one sample in a study of T-cell reconstitution after alpha-beta-depleted transplantation in children. From the PCR reads, TCRdb called clonotypes with MiXCR, one entry per CDR3 protein. The table has 200,000 to 250,000 distinct CDR3 sequences, about 23% seen once. Sequences were derived from PBMCs, sampled before TCRalphabeta/CD19-depleted stem cell transplant. The receptors were sampled from a girl aged 2 to 9 with Fanconi anemia, due to receive a stem cell transplant. The CDR3 runs from the conserved cysteine through the conserved F or W. A D gene is named only where the DNA matches it firmly. Some rows have no size entry. The others give once, few or many, or a class for an expanded clone.

TRBV29-1	TRBJ2-3	-	-	CSGGRGRTDTQYF	TGCAGCGGCGGCAGGGGTAGGACAGATACGCAGTATTTT
TRBV29-1	TRBJ2-7	few	-	CSVRGETYEQYF	TGCAGCGTGAGGGGGGAAACCTACGAGCAGTACTTC
TRBV12-3/TRBV12-4	TRBJ2-2	-	-	CASSYRWSGELFF	TGTGCCAGCAGTTATAGGTGGTCCGGGGAGCTGTTTTTT
TRBV10-3	TRBJ2-5	many	-	CAISERHGQETQYF	TGTGCCATCAGTGAGAGGCACGGCCAAGAGACCCAGTACTTC
TRBV4-2	TRBJ2-1	-	-	CASSQIGPAVRPPTNEQFF	TGTGCCAGCAGCCAAATCGGTCCGGCGGTAAGGCCGCCGACCAATGAGCAGTTCTTC
TRBV20-1	TRBJ1-2	many	-	CSARQDPRGGYGYTF	TGCAGTGCCCGACAGGACCCGAGAGGGGGCTATGGCTACACCTTC
TRBV20-1	TRBJ2-3	-	-	CSARDLASTDTQYF	TGCAGTGCTAGAGATCTAGCTAGCACAGATACGCAGTATTTT
TRBV7-9	TRBJ2-2	-	TRBD2	CASSLIPAGTTGELFF	TGTGCCAGCAGCTTAATTCCAGCGGGAACCACCGGGGAGCTGTTTTTT
TRBV12-3/TRBV12-4	TRBJ2-1	many	TRBD2	CASRETSGGDNEQFF	TGTGCCAGCAGGGAGACTAGCGGGGGGGACAATGAGCAGTTCTTC
TRBV29-1	TRBJ2-2	few	-	CSVEEGLTGELFF	TGCAGCGTTGAAGAGGGACTTACCGGGGAGCTGTTTTTT
TRBV20-1	TRBJ1-1	many	-	CSASATTEAFF	TGCAGTGCTAGTGCAACAACCGAAGCTTTCTTT
TRBV6-5	TRBJ2-7	many	-	CASSYGVGYEQYF	TGTGCCAGCAGTTATGGGGTAGGCTACGAGCAGTACTTC
TRBV20-1	TRBJ1-6	-	-	CSARVIGGNSPLHF	TGCAGTGCTAGGGTCATCGGGGGCAATTCACCCCTCCACTTT
TRBV12-3/TRBV12-4	TRBJ1-5	few	-	CASSAYSNQPQHF	TGTGCCAGCAGTGCATATAGCAATCAGCCCCAGCATTTT
TRBV20-1	TRBJ2-3	many	-	CSAPPRANSNTQYF	TGCAGTGCTCCACCAAGGGCCAATTCTAATACGCAGTATTTT
TRBV25-1	TRBJ2-1	many	-	CASSDPGPNEQFF	TGTGCCAGCAGTGACCCAGGGCCTAATGAGCAGTTCTTC